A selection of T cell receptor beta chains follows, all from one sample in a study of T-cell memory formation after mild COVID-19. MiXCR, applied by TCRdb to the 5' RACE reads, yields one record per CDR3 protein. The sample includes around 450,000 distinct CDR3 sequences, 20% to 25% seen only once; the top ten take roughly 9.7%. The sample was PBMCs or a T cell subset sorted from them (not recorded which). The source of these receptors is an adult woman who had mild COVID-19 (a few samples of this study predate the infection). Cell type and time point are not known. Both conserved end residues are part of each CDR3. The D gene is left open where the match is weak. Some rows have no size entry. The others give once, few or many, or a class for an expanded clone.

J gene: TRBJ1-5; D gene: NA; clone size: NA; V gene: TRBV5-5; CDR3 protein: CASSLGIGGYSNQPQHF; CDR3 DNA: TGTGCCAGCAGCTTGGGGATCGGGGGTTATAGCAATCAGCCCCAGCATTTT
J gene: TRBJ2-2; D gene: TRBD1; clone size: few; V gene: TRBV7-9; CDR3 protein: CASSPATGGFTGELFF; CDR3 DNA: TGTGCCAGCAGCCCCGCGACAGGGGGTTTCACCGGGGAGCTGTTTTTT
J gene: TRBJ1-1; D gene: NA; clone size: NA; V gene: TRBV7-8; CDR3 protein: CASSLARNTMNTEAFF; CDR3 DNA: TGTGCCAGCAGCTTAGCCAGGAACACCATGAACACTGAAGCTTTCTTT
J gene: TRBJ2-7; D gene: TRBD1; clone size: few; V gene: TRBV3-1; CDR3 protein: CASRNRGEADEQYF; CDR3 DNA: TGTGCCAGCAGAAACAGGGGGGAAGCGGACGAGCAGTACTTC
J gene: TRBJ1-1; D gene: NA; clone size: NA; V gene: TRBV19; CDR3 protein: CASSIGRGTTEAFF; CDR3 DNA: TGTGCCAGTAGTATAGGGAGGGGGACCACTGAAGCTTTCTTT
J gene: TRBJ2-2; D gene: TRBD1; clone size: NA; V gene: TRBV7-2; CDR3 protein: CASSLRQGLNTGELFF; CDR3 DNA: TGTGCCAGCAGCCTGAGACAGGGATTAAACACCGGGGAGCTGTTTTTT
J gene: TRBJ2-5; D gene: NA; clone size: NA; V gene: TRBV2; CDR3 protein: CASMPVAETQYF; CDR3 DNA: TGTGCCAGCATGCCGGTCGCGGAGACCCAGTACTTC
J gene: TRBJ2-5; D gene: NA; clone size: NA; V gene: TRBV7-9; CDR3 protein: CASSARTVGETQYF; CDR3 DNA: TGTGCCAGCAGCGCTCGGACGGTGGGGGAGACCCAGTACTTC
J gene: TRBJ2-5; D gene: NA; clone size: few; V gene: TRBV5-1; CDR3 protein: CASSLGQLRETQYF; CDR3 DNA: TGCGCCAGCAGCTTGGGGCAGCTCCGGGAGACCCAGTACTTC
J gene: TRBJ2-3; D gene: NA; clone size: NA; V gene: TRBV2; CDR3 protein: CASTQKVSSTDTQYF; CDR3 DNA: TGTGCCAGCACCCAGAAGGTATCTAGCACAGATACGCAGTATTTT
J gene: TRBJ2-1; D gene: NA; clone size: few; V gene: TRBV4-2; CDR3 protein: CASSLIGDGINNEQFF; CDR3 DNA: TGTGCCAGCAGCCTGATAGGGGACGGCATTAACAATGAGCAGTTCTTC
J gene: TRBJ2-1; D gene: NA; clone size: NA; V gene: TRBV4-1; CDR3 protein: CASSHRPGAQFF; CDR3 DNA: TGCGCCAGCAGCCACCGACCCGGAGCGCAGTTCTTC
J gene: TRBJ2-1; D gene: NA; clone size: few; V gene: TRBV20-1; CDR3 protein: CSATGPNEQFF; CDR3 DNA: TGCAGTGCTACGGGGCCGAATGAGCAGTTCTTC
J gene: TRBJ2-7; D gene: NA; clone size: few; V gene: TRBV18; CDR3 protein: CASSPPLRSYEQYF; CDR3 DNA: TGTGCCAGCTCACCACCCCTCCGATCCTACGAGCAGTACTTC
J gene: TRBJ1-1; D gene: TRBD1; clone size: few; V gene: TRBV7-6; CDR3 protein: CASSLLGQVNTEAFF; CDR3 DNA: TGTGCCAGCAGCTTACTGGGACAGGTGAACACTGAAGCTTTCTTT
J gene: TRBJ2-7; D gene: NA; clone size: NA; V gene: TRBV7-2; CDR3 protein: CASSPGVESYEQYF; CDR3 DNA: TGTGCCAGCAGTCCAGGGGTGGAATCCTACGAGCAGTACTTC
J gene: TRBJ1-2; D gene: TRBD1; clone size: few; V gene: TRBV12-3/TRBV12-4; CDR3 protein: CASSPWTGGAFYGYTF; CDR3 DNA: TGTGCCAGCAGTCCCTGGACAGGGGGCGCTTTCTATGGCTACACCTTC
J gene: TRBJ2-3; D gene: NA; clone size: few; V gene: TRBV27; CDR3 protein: CASSFGAGPTDTQYF; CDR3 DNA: TGTGCCAGCAGTTTCGGGGCAGGGCCCACAGATACGCAGTATTTT
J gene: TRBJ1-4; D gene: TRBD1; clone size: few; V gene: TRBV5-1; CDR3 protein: CASSVQGITNEKLFF; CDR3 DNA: TGCGCCAGCAGCGTACAGGGGATAACTAATGAAAAACTGTTTTTT
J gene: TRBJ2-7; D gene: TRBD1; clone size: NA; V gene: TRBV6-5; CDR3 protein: CASSYYLYPGQGAHEQYF; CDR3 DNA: TGTGCCAGCAGCTACTATCTATACCCGGGACAGGGGGCCCACGAGCAGTACTTC
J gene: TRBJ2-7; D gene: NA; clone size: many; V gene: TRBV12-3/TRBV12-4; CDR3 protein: CASSLGRSYEQYF; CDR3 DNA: TGTGCCAGCAGCTTAGGGCGCTCCTACGAGCAGTACTTC
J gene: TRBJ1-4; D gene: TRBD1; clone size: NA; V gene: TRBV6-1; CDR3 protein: CASSWDRAREKLFF; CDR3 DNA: TGTGCCAGCAGTTGGGACAGGGCACGGGAAAAACTGTTTTTT